This TCR beta chain was profiled in a study of blood T cell repertoires in COVID-19. Study in general: Italy, Spain and the United States were the sources of the convalescent and acute COVID-19 samples.

This clone came up a few times. Per the original data handling: Cell counts per sample came from amplifying reference gene primers. The data were produced by immunoSEQ multiplex PCR, yet TCRdb's version contains in-frame clones alone and is incomplete. That table is the source of V, J and clone size, and D and trimming were worked out from the DNA. The table lists 350,000 to 450,000 clones, more than 70% of them singletons. Germline V gene lookup returns CDR1 SGHTA and CDR2 FQGNSA. The length of the CDR3 is 14 residues. V lost 6 bases and J 7 bases, leaving 18 bases between the germline ends. The origin of this receptor is a young woman who had been exposed to COVID-19. V and J are TRBV7-2 and TRBJ1-2, with a possible D match to TRBD1 (6 bases). Input material: PBMCs or T cells enriched from blood (not recorded which). CDR3 DNA: TGTGCCAGCAGTCCAGCCGGGGGGCAGGTTGGCTACACCTTC. This encodes CASSPAGGQVGYTF.